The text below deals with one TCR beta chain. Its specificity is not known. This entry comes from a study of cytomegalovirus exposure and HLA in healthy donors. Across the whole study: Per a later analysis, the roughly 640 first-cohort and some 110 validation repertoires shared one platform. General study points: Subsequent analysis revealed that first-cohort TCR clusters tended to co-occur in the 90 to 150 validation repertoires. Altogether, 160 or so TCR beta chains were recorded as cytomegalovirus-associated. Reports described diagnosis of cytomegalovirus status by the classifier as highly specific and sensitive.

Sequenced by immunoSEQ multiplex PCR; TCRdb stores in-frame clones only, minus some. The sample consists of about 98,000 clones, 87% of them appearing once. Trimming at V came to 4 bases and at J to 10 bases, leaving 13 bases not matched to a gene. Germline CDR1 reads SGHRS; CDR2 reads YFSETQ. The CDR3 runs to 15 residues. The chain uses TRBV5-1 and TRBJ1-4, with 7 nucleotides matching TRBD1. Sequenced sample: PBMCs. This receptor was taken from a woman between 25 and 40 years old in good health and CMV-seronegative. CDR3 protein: CASSATGEQDGKLFF. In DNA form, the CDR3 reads TGCGCCAGCAGCGCTACAGGGGAGCAGGATGGAAAACTGTTTTTT.